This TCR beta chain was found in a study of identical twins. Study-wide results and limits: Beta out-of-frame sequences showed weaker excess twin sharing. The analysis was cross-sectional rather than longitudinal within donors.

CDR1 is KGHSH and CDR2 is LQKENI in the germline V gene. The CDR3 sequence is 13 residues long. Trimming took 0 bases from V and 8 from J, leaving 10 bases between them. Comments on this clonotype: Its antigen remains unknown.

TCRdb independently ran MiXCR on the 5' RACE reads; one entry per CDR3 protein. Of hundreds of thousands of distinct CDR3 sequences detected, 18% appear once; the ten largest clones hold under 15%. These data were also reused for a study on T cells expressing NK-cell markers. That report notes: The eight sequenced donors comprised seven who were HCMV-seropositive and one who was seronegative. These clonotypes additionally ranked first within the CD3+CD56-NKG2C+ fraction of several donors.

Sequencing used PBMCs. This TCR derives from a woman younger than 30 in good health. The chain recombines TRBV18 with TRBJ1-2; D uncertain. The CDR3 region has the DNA TGTGCCAGCTCACCACCGTGGGAAGGCGGCTACACCTTC. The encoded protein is CASSPPWEGGYTF.